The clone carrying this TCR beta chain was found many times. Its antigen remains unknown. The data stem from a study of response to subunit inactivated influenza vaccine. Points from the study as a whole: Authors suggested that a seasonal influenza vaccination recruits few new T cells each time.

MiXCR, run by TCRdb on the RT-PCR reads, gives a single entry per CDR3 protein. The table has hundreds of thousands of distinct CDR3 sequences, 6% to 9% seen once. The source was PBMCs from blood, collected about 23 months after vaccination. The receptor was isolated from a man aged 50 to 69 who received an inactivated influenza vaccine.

This CDR3 is CSARDGVGQGAEKLFF. The CDR3 bases are TGCAGTGCTAGAGATGGTGTGGGCCAGGGAGCCGAAAAACTGTTTTTT. The chain links TRBV20-1 to TRBJ1-4; D may be TRBD1 (5 bases). Germline V gene sequence: CDR1 DFQATT, CDR2 SNEGSKA (reference sequence). CDR3 size: 16 residues. Deletions cut 0 bases from V and 8 bases from J, with 19 bases between.